This TCR beta chain was sequenced for a study of T-cell reconstitution after alpha-beta-depleted transplantation in children. This clonotype has a count of ten or more. Library preparation (for TCRbeta) was performed with unique molecular identifiers. TCRdb reprocessed the PCR reads via MiXCR and lists one record per CDR3 protein. The repertoire holds around 200,000 distinct CDR3 sequences, with 8% to 10% as singletons. This CDR3 has 13 amino acids. The V gene's germline CDR1 is SGHRS and CDR2 YFSETQ. V was shortened by 0 bases and J by 5 bases, with 6 bases between the two germline ends. The specimen was PBMCs from the stem cell graft donor, collected from the stem cell graft. The genes are TRBV5-1 and TRBJ2-1, with D possibly being TRBD2 (5 bases). The sequence was obtained from a human donor who donated a stem cell graft to a child with acute lymphoblastic leukemia. The CDR3 region is CASSLVGNNEQFF. The CDR3 nucleotides read TGCGCCAGCAGCTTGGTCGGGAACAATGAGCAGTTCTTC. The full variable domain, rest sourced from reference TRBV5-1 and TRBJ2-1, is KAGVTQTPRYLIKTRGQQVTLSCSPISGHRSVSWYQQTPGQGLQFLFEYFSETQRNKGNFPGRFSGRQFSNSRSEMNVSTLELGDSALYLCASSLVGNNEQFFGPGTRLTVL.